Listed below are T cell receptor beta chains from one sample, sequenced in a study of cytomegalovirus exposure and HLA in healthy donors. The data were produced by immunoSEQ multiplex PCR, yet TCRdb's version contains in-frame clones alone and is incomplete. The data show 100,000 to 150,000 clones, 75% to 85% seen once. The sample comprised PBMCs. The source of these receptors is a male donor in good health and CMV-seropositive. The CDR3 runs from the conserved cysteine through the conserved F or W. Fields, in order: J gene, V gene, D gene, clone size, CDR3 DNA, CDR3 protein. D genes are given only for firm matches. Rows may omit the clone size; those that give it use once, few, many or a size class.

>TRBJ2-7|TRBV7-2|NA|few
TGTGCCAGCAGCTTATATCCTCAGGTCCCGGCTGGCGAGCAGTACTTC
CASSLYPQVPAGEQYF
>TRBJ2-5|TRBV27|TRBD2|NA
TGTGCCAGCAGTTTATTCGGTATGGGGGGGGGAGAGACCCAGTACTTC
CASSLFGMGGGETQYF
>TRBJ2-4|TRBV15|NA|NA
TGTGCCACCAGCAGAGGAGTAACGGAGAACGAAAACATTCAGTACTTC
CATSRGVTENENIQYF
>TRBJ2-1|TRBV4-3|TRBD2|NA
TGCGCCAGCAGCCAACGACTAGCGGAATACAATGAGCAGTTCTTC
CASSQRLAEYNEQFF
>TRBJ2-7|TRBV13|NA|NA
TGTGCCAGCAGCAGCCGGGGTCCTAGCTCCTACGAGCAGTACTTC
CASSSRGPSSYEQYF
>TRBJ1-2|TRBV7-9|NA|NA
TGTGCCAGCAGCCCCCCTGGTTCGACTCTTGTAGGCTACACCTTC
CASSPPGSTLVGYTF
>TRBJ2-5|TRBV5-6|NA|NA
TGTGCCAGCAGTTCCCTGACAGTGATGTACCAAGAGACCCAGTACTTC
CASSSLTVMYQETQYF
>TRBJ2-5|TRBV9|NA|NA
TGTGCCAGCAGCCCTAGTGGGGGGGAGACCCAGTACTTC
CASSPSGGETQYF
>TRBJ2-1|TRBV15|TRBD2|NA
TGTGCCACCAGCAGAGAGGAAGCGGGAGAGCAGTTCTTC
CATSREEAGEQFF
>TRBJ1-1|TRBV28|NA|NA
TGTGCCAGCAGTTACCCCCCCGGGGGGGGCGTAGGGGCTTTCTTT
CASSYPPGGGVGAFF
>TRBJ2-2|TRBV5-6|NA|NA
TGTGCCAGCAGCTCTAGGCTCTGGCGGGGGAACACCGGGGAGCTGTTTTTT
CASSSRLWRGNTGELFF
>TRBJ2-5|TRBV15|NA|NA
TGTGCCACCAGCAGAGACTCTCCGGAGACCCAGTACTTC
CATSRDSPETQYF